This T cell receptor beta chain was documented in a study of T cell repertoires in ileal Crohn's disease. Study-wide background: Operated complications were stricturing disease (61%) and penetrating disease (about 39%). Thiopurines (under 12) or anti-TNF agents (roughly 17) were given postoperatively to about half.

General study findings and limits: All patients with clonality above 26.8% had endoscopic recurrence.

The repertoire was sequenced with immunoSEQ multiplex PCR; TCRdb's copy has only in-frame clones and lacks some. The top ten clones hold around 10% of a sample with roughly 15,000 clones, less than 90% of them seen once. Germline V CDR1 and CDR2: SGDLS, YYNGEE. The V and J ends lost 7 bases and 6 bases, in that order; junction bases with no gene match: 9. The CDR3 has 14 amino acids. Adults with ileal or ileocolonic Crohn's disease and an indication for resection were eligible. A note on this clone: What it binds is not known.

Specimen: ileal tissue. The V gene is TRBV9, the J gene TRBJ2-2; 7 nucleotides agree with TRBD1. This sequence was found in an adult with Crohn's disease. The CDR3 reads CASHDRVGSGELFF. The CDR3 DNA sequence: TGTGCCAGCCATGACAGGGTTGGATCCGGGGAGCTGTTTTTT.